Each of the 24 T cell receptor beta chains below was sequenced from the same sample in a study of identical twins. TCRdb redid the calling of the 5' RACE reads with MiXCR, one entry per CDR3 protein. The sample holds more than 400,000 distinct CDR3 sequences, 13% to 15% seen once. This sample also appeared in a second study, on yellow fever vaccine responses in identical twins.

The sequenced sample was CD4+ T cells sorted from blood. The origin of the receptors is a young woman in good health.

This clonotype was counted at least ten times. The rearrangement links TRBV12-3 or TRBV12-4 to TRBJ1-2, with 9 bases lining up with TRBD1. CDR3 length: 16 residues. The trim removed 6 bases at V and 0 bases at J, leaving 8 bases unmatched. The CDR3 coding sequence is TGTGCCAGCAGCCCCGACCGGGACAGGGCTAACTATGGCTACACCTTC. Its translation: CASSPDRDRANYGYTF.

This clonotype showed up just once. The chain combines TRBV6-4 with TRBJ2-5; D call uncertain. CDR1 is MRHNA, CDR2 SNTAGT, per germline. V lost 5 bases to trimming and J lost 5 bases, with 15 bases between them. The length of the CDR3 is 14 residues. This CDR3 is CASSIARRGETQYF. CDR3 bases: TGTGCCAGCAGTATCGCGAGGCGTGGTGAGACCCAGTACTTC.

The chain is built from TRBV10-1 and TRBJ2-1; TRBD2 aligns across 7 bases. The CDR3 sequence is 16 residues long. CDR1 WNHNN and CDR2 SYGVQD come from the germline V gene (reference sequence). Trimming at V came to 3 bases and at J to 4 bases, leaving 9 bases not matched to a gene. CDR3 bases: TGCGCCAGCAGTGATCGGCTAGCGGTTTTATACAATGAGCAGTTCTTC. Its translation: CASSDRLAVLYNEQFF.

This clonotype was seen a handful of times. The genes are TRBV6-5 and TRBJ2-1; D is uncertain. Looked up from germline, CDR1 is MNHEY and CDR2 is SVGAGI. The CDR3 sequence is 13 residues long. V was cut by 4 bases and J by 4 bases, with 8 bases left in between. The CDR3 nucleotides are TGTGCCAGCAGTTTCCGGGTATACAATGAGCAGTTCTTC. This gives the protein CASSFRVYNEQFF.

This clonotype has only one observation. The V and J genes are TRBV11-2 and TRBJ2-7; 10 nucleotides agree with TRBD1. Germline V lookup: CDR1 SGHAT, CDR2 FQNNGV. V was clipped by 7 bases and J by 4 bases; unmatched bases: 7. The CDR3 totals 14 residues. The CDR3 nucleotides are TGTGCCAGCACACCGGGACAGGGGTGGTACGAGCAGTACTTC. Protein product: CASTPGQGWYEQYF.

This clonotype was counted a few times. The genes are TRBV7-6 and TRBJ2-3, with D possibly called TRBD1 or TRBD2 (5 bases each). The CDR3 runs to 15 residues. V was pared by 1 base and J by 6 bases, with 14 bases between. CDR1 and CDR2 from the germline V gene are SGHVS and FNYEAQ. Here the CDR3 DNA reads TGTGCCAGCAGCTTAGACCGGGGACCCTGGGATACGCAGTATTTT. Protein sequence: CASSLDRGPWDTQYF.

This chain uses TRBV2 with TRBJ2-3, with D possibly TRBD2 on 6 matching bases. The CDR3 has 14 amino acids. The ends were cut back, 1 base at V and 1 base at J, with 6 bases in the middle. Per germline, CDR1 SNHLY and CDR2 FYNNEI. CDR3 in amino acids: CASSEERGTDTQYF. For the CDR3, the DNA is TGTGCCAGCAGTGAAGAGCGGGGCACAGATACGCAGTATTTT.

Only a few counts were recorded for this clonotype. In DNA, the CDR3 is TGTGCCAGCAGCTTAGAGGACAGCTACGAGCAGTACGTC. As protein: CASSLEDSYEQYV. The chain carries TRBV7-9 and TRBJ2-7; D is perhaps TRBD1 (6 bases). V was pared by 1 base and J by 3 bases, with 7 bases between. The CDR3 has 13 amino acids. Germline lookup yields CDR1 SEHNR and CDR2 FQNEAQ (reference sequence).

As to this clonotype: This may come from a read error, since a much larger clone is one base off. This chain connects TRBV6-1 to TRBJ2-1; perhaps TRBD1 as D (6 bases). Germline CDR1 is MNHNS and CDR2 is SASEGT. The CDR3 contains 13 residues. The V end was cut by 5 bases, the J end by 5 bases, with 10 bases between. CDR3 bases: TGTGCCAGCAGTACCGGGACAAACAATGAGCAGTTCTTC. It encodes CASSTGTNNEQFF.

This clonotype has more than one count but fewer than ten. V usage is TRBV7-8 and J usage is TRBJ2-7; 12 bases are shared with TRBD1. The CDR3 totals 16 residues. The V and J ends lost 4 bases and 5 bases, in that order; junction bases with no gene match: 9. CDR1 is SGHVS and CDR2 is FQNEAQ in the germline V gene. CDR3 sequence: CASSSEPGQGADEQYF. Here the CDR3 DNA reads TGTGCCAGCAGCTCAGAACCGGGACAGGGGGCCGACGAGCAGTACTTC.

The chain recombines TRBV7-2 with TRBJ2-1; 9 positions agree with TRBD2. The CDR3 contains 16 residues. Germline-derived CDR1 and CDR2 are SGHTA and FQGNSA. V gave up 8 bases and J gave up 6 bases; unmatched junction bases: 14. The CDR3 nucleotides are TGTGCCAGCCCCGTTATGAGAGCGGGGGGCCCCAATGAGCAGTTCTTC. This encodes CASPVMRAGGPNEQFF.

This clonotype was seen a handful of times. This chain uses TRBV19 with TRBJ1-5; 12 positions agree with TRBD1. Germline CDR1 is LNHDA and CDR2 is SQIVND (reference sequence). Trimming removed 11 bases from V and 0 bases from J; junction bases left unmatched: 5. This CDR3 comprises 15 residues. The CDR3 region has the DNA TGTGCCGTCCGGGACAGGGGGCTTAGCAATCAGCCCCAGCATTTT. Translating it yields CAVRDRGLSNQPQHF. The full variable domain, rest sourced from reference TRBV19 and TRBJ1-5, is DGGITQSPKYLFRKEGQNVTLSCEQNLNHDAMYWYRQDPGQGLRLIYYSQIVNDFQKGDIAEGYSVSREKKESFPLTVTSAQKNPTAFYLCAVRDRGLSNQPQHFGDGTRLSIL.

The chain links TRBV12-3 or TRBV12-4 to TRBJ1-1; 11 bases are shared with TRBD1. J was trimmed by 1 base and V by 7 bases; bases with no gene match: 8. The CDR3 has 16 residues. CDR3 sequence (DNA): TGTGCCAGCACCCCAGGACAGGGGGCTACGAACACTGAAGCTTTCTTT. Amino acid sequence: CASTPGQGATNTEAFF.

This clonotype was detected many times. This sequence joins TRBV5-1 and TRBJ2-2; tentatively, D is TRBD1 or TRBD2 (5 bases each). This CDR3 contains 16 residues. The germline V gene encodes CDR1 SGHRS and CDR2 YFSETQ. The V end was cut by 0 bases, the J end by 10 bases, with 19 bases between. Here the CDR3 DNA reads TGCGCCAGCAGCTTGGCCTCGATGGCGACAGCGGAGGAGCTGTTTTTT. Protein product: CASSLASMATAEELFF.

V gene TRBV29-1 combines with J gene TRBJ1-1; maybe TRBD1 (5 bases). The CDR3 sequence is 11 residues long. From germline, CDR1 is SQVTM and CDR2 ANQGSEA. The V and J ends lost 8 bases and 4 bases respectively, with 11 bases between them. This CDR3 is CSSTGGTEAFF. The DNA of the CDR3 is TGCAGCTCCACGGGGGGCACTGAAGCTTTCTTT.

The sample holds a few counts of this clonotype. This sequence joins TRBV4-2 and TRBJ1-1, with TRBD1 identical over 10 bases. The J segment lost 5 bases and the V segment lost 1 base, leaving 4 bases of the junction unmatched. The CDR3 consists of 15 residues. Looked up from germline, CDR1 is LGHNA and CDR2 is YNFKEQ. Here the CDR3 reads CASSQAGTGETEAFF. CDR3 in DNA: TGTGCCAGCAGCCAAGCCGGGACAGGGGAGACTGAAGCTTTCTTT.

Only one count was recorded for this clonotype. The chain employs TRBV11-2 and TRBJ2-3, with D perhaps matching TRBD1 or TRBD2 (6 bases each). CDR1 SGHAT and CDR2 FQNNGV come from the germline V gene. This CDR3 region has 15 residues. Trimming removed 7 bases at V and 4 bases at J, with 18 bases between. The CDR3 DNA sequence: TGTGCCAGCAACCCCCTTTCGGGGGCCCCAGATACGCAGTATTTT. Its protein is CASNPLSGAPDTQYF.

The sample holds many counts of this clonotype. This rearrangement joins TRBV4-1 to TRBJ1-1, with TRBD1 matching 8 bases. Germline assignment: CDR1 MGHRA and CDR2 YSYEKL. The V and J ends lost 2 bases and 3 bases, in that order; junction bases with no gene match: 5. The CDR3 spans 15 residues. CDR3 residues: CASSQPGTGDTEAFF. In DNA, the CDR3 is TGCGCCAGCAGCCAACCCGGGACAGGAGACACTGAAGCTTTCTTT.

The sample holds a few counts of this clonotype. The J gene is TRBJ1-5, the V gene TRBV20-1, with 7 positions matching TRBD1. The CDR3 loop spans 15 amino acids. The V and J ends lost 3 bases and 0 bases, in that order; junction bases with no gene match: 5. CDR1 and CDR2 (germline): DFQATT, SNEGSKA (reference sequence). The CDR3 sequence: CSASSGQNSNQPQHF. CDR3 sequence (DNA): TGCAGTGCTAGCTCGGGACAGAATAGCAATCAGCCCCAGCATTTT.

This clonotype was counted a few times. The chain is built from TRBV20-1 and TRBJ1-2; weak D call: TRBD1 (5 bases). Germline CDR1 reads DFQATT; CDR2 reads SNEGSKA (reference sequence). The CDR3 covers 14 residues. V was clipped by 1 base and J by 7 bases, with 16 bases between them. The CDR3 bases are TGCAGTGCTAGAGCGGGCCAGGGAATTGGTGGCTACACCTTC. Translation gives CSARAGQGIGGYTF.

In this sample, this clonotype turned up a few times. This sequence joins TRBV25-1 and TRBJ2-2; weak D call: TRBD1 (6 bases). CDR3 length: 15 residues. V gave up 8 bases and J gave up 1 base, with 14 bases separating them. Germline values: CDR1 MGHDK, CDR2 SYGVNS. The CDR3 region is CASALTGRNTGELFF. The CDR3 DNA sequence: TGTGCCAGCGCTTTGACAGGACGGAACACCGGGGAGCTGTTTTTT. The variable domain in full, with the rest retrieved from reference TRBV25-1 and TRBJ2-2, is EADIYQTPRYLVIGTGKKITLECSQTMGHDKMYWYQQDPGMELHLIHYSYGVNSTEKGDLSSESTVSRIRTEHFPLTLESARPSHTSQYLCASALTGRNTGELFFGEGSRLTVL.

The CDR3 coding sequence is TGCAGTGCCACCGGGACAGGGAGGTCCTACGAGCAGTACGTC. Its translation: CSATGTGRSYEQYV. The rearrangement links TRBV20-1 to TRBJ2-7, with 9 bases aligning to TRBD1. V trimming: 6 bases; J trimming: 1 base; junction bases outside the gene matches: 7. The CDR3 runs to 14 residues. Germline CDR1 is DFQATT and CDR2 is SNEGSKA (reference sequence).

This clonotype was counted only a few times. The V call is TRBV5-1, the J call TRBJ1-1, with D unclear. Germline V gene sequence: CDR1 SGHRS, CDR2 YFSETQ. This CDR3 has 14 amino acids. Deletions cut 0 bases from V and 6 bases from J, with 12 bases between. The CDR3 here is CASSLDRTYAEAFF. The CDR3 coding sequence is TGCGCCAGCAGCTTGGACCGGACGTACGCTGAAGCTTTCTTT. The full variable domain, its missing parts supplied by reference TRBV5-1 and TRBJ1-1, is KAGVTQTPRYLIKTRGQQVTLSCSPISGHRSVSWYQQTPGQGLQFLFEYFSETQRNKGNFPGRFSGRQFSNSRSEMNVSTLELGDSALYLCASSLDRTYAEAFFGQGTRLTVV.

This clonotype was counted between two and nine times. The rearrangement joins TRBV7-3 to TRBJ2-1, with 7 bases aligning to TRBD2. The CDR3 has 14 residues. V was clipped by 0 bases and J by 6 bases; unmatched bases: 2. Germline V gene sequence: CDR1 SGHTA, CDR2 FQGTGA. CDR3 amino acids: CASSLTASGNEQFF. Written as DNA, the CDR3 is TGTGCCAGCAGCTTAACGGCTAGCGGCAATGAGCAGTTCTTC.